This section outlines one T cell receptor beta chain sequence together with its context. The antigen remains unidentified. This entry is derived from a study of Ad26.COV2.S vaccination and SARS-CoV-2 variants. As for the study in general: Dosing was one shot or two shots 56 days apart. Overall study findings and caveats: People who got the vaccine had more spike-specific TCR breadth than people who got placebo.

Libraries were prepared by immunoSEQ multiplex PCR; TCRdb keeps only in-frame clonotypes and omits some of them. The table has more than 300,000 clones, about nine tenths seen once. Germline values: CDR1 GTSNPN, CDR2 SVGIG (reference sequence). There are 13 residues in the CDR3. V was cut by 4 bases and J by 7 bases, with 16 bases left in between. Treatment defined: around 19 received Ad26.COV2.S at low or high dose, single or two shots; about 5 received placebo; per-sample allocation not given. Sampling was performed 63 days after the first vaccine or placebo injection. A Boston donor was an adult aged 18-55 years.

The starting material was peripheral blood, obtained in a trial of Ad26.COV2.S vaccine versus placebo. This TCR was recovered from a person between 18 and 60 years old who received the Ad26.COV2.S COVID-19 vaccine or a placebo. The chain links TRBV30 to TRBJ1-2; the D gene is possibly TRBD1 (5 bases). The CDR3 protein is CAWTEGRRGGYTF. CDR3 bases: TGTGCCTGGACGGAGGGGCGCCGGGGTGGCTACACCTTC.